These T cell receptor beta chains were read from a single sample in a study of blood T cell repertoires in COVID-19. The table came from immunoSEQ multiplex PCR; TCRdb's copy has only in-frame clones and leaves some out. Of over 110,000 clones detected, under 80% appear once; the ten largest clones hold roughly 14%. The sample consisted of peripheral blood. These receptors all stem from an elderly man with acute or convalescent COVID-19. The CDR3 runs from the conserved cysteine through the conserved F or W. The D gene is left open where the match is weak. Clone size is shown for a subset of rows, as once, few, many or a class of expanded clone.

TRBD1	NA	TRBV18	TRBJ1-1	TGTGCCAGCTCAACACGAAACAGGGGGACGAATGAAGCTTTCTTT	CASSTRNRGTNEAFF
NA	NA	TRBV5-4	TRBJ2-7	TGTGCCAGCAGCTTGGCGCCAGGGGGGACCTACGAGCAGTACTTC	CASSLAPGGTYEQYF
TRBD1	NA	TRBV7-2	TRBJ1-4	TGTGCCAGCAGCCCTTCCGGGACAGGGTACGAAAAACTGTTTTTT	CASSPSGTGYEKLFF
NA	NA	TRBV7-2	TRBJ1-6	TGTGCCAGCAGCTCGAAAAGGACATTGCTGGGTTCACCCCTCCACTTT	CASSSKRTLLGSPLHF
NA	few	TRBV4-1	TRBJ2-7	TGCGCCAGCAGCCAAGAACAATCCCCTCTCTACGAGCAGTACTTC	CASSQEQSPLYEQYF
NA	NA	TRBV5-4	TRBJ2-5	TGTGCCAGCAGCGGCGGGACGGAAGAGACCCAGTACTTC	CASSGGTEETQYF
NA	few	TRBV6-5	TRBJ2-1	TGTGCCAGCAGTCCTAGCTACAATGAGCAGTTCTTC	CASSPSYNEQFF
NA	NA	TRBV24-1	TRBJ2-3	TGTGCCACCAGTGCCCTCAGAAGCACAGATACGCAGTATTTT	CATSALRSTDTQYF
NA	NA	TRBV4-2	TRBJ2-2	TGTGCCAGCAGCCAAGGCCGCGGAGACACCGGGGAGCTGTTTTTT	CASSQGRGDTGELFF
NA	once	TRBV6-1	TRBJ1-1	TGTGCCAGCAGTGAAGTTGAGGAAAGGGCTTTCTTT	CASSEVEERAFF
NA	few	TRBV3-1/TRBV3-2	TRBJ1-2	TGTGCCAGCAGCCAAGACAGGGGTCGGATTGGCACCTTC	CASSQDRGRIGTF
TRBD1	few	TRBV4-3	TRBJ2-4	TGCGCCAGCAGCTCCCACCCTCAAGACAGGGGCCAGGACATTCAGTACTTC	CASSSHPQDRGQDIQYF
NA	NA	TRBV7-9	TRBJ1-1	TGTGCCAGCAGCTTAGAGATAGCAGGGCCTGAAGCTTTCTTT	CASSLEIAGPEAFF
NA	NA	TRBV11-2	TRBJ2-1	TGTGCCAGCAGCGCCGGACTGAACAATGAGCAGTTCTTC	CASSAGLNNEQFF
NA	NA	TRBV19	TRBJ2-2	TGTGCCAGTAGTACGACTCGGACAGCCGGGGAGCTGTTTTTT	CASSTTRTAGELFF
NA	NA	TRBV19	TRBJ2-7	TGTGCCTCAGGGGTGGACTACGAGCAGTACTTC	CASGVDYEQYF
TRBD1	NA	TRBV9	TRBJ1-2	TGTGCCAGCAGCGTAGGACCCGGGACAGGGGACGGCTACACCTTC	CASSVGPGTGDGYTF
NA	NA	TRBV25-1	TRBJ2-5	TGTGCCAGCAGTGATGACAGGAGACAAGAGACCCAGTACTTC	CASSDDRRQETQYF
NA	NA	TRBV6-4	TRBJ1-1	TGTGCCAGCAGTGACACCGACAGAGTCACTGAAGCTTTCTTT	CASSDTDRVTEAFF
NA	NA	TRBV15	TRBJ2-1	TGTGCCACCAGCAGAGGGGACTTCTCCTACAATGAGCAGTTCTTC	CATSRGDFSYNEQFF
TRBD1	many	TRBV4-3	TRBJ1-6	TGCGCCAGCAGCCAAGATGGGACAGGCGAGAATTCACCCCTCCACTTT	CASSQDGTGENSPLHF
TRBD1	NA	TRBV6-2/TRBV6-3	TRBJ2-5	TGTGCCAGCAGTTACTACAGGGGGCGCGTAGAGACCCAGTACTTC	CASSYYRGRVETQYF
TRBD2	NA	TRBV6-5	TRBJ2-3	TGTGCCAGCCGACGACTAGCGGGGGATGATACGCAGTATTTT	CASRRLAGDDTQYF
TRBD1	NA	TRBV18	TRBJ2-2	TGTGCCAGCTCTACGGACAGGGGCGCGAACACCGGGGAGCTGTTTTTT	CASSTDRGANTGELFF
NA	NA	TRBV29-1	TRBJ2-1	TGCAGCGTTAAACGTCAGGGTTTCAACAATGAGCAGTTCTTC	CSVKRQGFNNEQFF
TRBD1	NA	TRBV4-2	TRBJ1-4	TGTGCCAGCAGCTCCACCGGGACAGGGAGGGGAGGTAATGAAAAACTGTTTTTT	CASSSTGTGRGGNEKLFF
NA	NA	TRBV3-1/TRBV3-2	TRBJ1-5	TGTGCCAGCAGCCAAGGATCCGGTTTCCAGCCCCAGCATTTT	CASSQGSGFQPQHF
NA	NA	TRBV5-4	TRBJ1-2	TGTGCCAGCAGCTTGCAGGGGTTGGACGGCTACACCTTC	CASSLQGLDGYTF
TRBD2	NA	TRBV19	TRBJ2-2	TGTGCCAGTATTTATAGCGGGACCGGGGAGCTGTTTTTT	CASIYSGTGELFF
NA	many	TRBV5-4	TRBJ1-5	TGTGCCAGCAGCCCTGGGGGGGATCAGCCCCAGCATTTT	CASSPGGDQPQHF
TRBD1	NA	TRBV18	TRBJ1-3	TGTGCCAGCTCAAGCCAGGGGGCGTCGCCTGGAAACACCATATATTTT	CASSSQGASPGNTIYF
TRBD1	once	TRBV6-2/TRBV6-3	TRBJ1-5	TGTGCCAGCAGTTACGACCGGGACAGGAGCAATCAGCCCCAGCATTTT	CASSYDRDRSNQPQHF
TRBD1	few	TRBV6-2/TRBV6-3	TRBJ1-5	TGTGCCAGCAGTCCCTACAGGGGCGGTCAGCCCCAGCATTTT	CASSPYRGGQPQHF
NA	many	TRBV3-1/TRBV3-2	TRBJ1-4	TGTGCCAGCAGCGGGGGGTTTGGAGAAAAACTGTTTTTT	CASSGGFGEKLFF
NA	NA	TRBV7-3	TRBJ2-5	TGTGCCAGCAGCTTATTAGGAGGGACTCAGCAAGAGACCCAGTACTTC	CASSLLGGTQQETQYF
NA	NA	TRBV9	TRBJ2-1	TGTGCCAGCAGCGAGCGGGCCTCTCGGCCCTACAATGAGCAGTTCTTC	CASSERASRPYNEQFF
TRBD2	NA	TRBV3-1/TRBV3-2	TRBJ2-3	TGTGCCAGCAGCCAGGAGACTAGCGCGCTCCCCACAGGCATCACAGATACGCAGTATTTT	CASSQETSALPTGITDTQYF
NA	NA	TRBV2	TRBJ1-6	TGTGCCAGCCGGCCAGACTTTCCACAATCACCCCTCCACTTT	CASRPDFPQSPLHF
TRBD1	NA	TRBV5-1	TRBJ1-2	TGCGCCAGCAGCTTGGGGGCAGGGGGCAACTATGGCTACACCTTC	CASSLGAGGNYGYTF
TRBD1	few	TRBV4-2	TRBJ2-2	TGTGCCAGCAGCGACCCCGGGACAGCGAACACCGGGGAGCTGTTTTTT	CASSDPGTANTGELFF
NA	once	TRBV15	TRBJ1-2	TGTGCCACCAGCAGATTACTAGGCGGGGAAGCTAACTATGGCTACACCTTC	CATSRLLGGEANYGYTF
TRBD1	once	TRBV24-1	TRBJ2-2	TGTGCCACCAGTGATCCCGGGACAGGCCTAACCGGGGAGCTGTTTTTT	CATSDPGTGLTGELFF
TRBD1	NA	TRBV7-2	TRBJ2-7	TGTGCCAGCAGCTTAAGACAGGGGCCCTACGAGCAGTACTTC	CASSLRQGPYEQYF
NA	NA	TRBV4-3	TRBJ1-2	TGCGCCAGCAGCCAAGGAGACAGACTCTATGGCTACACCTTC	CASSQGDRLYGYTF
NA	NA	TRBV9	TRBJ2-1	TGTGCCAGCAGCGTAGCTACCCCCGGGCGGGTTACCTACAATGAGCAGTTCTTC	CASSVATPGRVTYNEQFF
TRBD2	NA	TRBV5-4	TRBJ2-7	TGTGCCAGCGAGCGGGGGCGAACCTACGAGCAGTACTTC	CASERGRTYEQYF
TRBD1	few	TRBV5-1	TRBJ1-5	TGCGCCAGCAGACCTGGGACAGGGCGAGGCAATCAGCCCCAGCATTTT	CASRPGTGRGNQPQHF
NA	NA	TRBV2	TRBJ1-2	TGTGCCAGCAGTGAATACCGGGACTCGTCTATGGAGTATGGCTACACCTTC	CASSEYRDSSMEYGYTF
NA	once	TRBV7-9	TRBJ2-5	TGTGCCAGCAGCTTAGGACTACTTCAAGAGACCCAGTACTTC	CASSLGLLQETQYF